This T cell receptor (beta chain) was documented in a study of blood T cell repertoires in COVID-19. Produced via immunoSEQ multiplex PCR; TCRdb's table is partial and in-frame only. The sample consists of hundreds of thousands of clones, roughly four fifths of them appearing once. The trim removed 0 bases at V and 4 bases at J, leaving 6 bases unmatched. CDR3 length equals 16 residues. From germline, CDR1 is SGHRS and CDR2 YFSETQ. This sequence was found in a woman aged 45 to 65 who had been exposed to COVID-19. The chain couples TRBV5-1 to TRBJ2-1, with TRBD2 identical over 8 bases. Specimen: PBMCs or T cells enriched from blood (not recorded which). This CDR3 reads CASSLASAGGYNEQFF. The DNA for the CDR3 is TGCGCCAGCAGCTTGGCGTCCGCGGGGGGTTACAATGAGCAGTTCTTC.